The next 21 T cell receptor beta chains were all read from a single sample in a study of early T cells in non-severe SARS-CoV-2 infection. In TCRdb, the 5' RACE reads were re-called with MiXCR into one record per CDR3 protein. Here the sample spans 25,000 to 35,000 distinct CDR3 sequences, approximately 5.4% being singletons. The material sequenced was whole blood. Receptors were obtained from an adult who was a healthcare worker with PCR-confirmed SARS-CoV-2 infection or an uninfected control (not recorded which).

V is TRBV6-1 and J is TRBJ2-3, with D hard to call. This CDR3 has 13 amino acids. CDR1 is MNHNS, CDR2 SASEGT, per germline. Trimming removed 7 bases from V and 8 bases from J, with 16 bases in between. The CDR3 here is CASTGRPLSTQYF. In nucleotides, the CDR3 is TGTGCCAGCACTGGAAGACCCCTCAGTACGCAGTATTTT.

This clonotype rates as medium-sized. The rearrangement joins TRBV7-2 to TRBJ2-7; D ambiguous. This CDR3 is 15 amino acids long. Looked up from germline, CDR1 is SGHTA and CDR2 is FQGNSA. V lost 6 bases and J lost 1, with 16 bases in between. CDR3 sequence reads: CASRRGLSWSYEQYF. The CDR3 nucleotides read TGTGCCAGCAGACGTGGGTTGTCGTGGTCCTACGAGCAGTACTTC.

The sample holds many counts of this clonotype. The V and J genes are TRBV29-1 and TRBJ2-1, with unresolved D. Trimming pared 2 bases from V and 9 bases from J, leaving 17 bases between. CDR1 and CDR2 from the germline V gene are SQVTM and ANQGSEA. This CDR3 region has 14 residues. CDR3 nucleotide sequence: TGCAGCGTTGAAAGGTCGGTATGGAATCCTGAGCAGTTCTTC. Translated, it gives CSVERSVWNPEQFF.

This clonotype was observed at least ten times. This chain connects TRBV3-1 to TRBJ2-5; the match to TRBD2 covers 7 bases. Unmatched junction bases numbered 6, after V lost 3 bases and J lost 2 bases. The germline V gene encodes CDR1 LGHDT and CDR2 YNNKEL (reference sequence). The CDR3 is made up of 15 amino acids. CDR3 DNA sequence: TGTGCCAGCAGCCACTCTGGGGGGGGGCAAGAGACCCAGTACTTC. The encoded protein is CASSHSGGGQETQYF.

This clonotype was counted at least ten times. The chain has TRBV27 and TRBJ2-1, with D tentatively TRBD2 (7 bases). The V gene's germline CDR1 is MNHEY and CDR2 SMNVEV (reference sequence). The CDR3 has 17 amino acids. The ends were cut back, 2 bases at V and 0 bases at J, with 14 bases in the middle. The CDR3 is CASSLDGGLSSYNEQFF. CDR3 bases: TGTGCCAGCAGTTTAGACGGGGGGCTAAGCTCCTACAATGAGCAGTTCTTC.

Many counts were recorded for this clonotype. V is TRBV7-2 and J is TRBJ2-3, with D possibly matching TRBD2 (6 bases). V lost 1 base to trimming and J lost 3 bases, with 11 bases between them. Germline-derived CDR1 and CDR2 are SGHTA and FQGNSA. This CDR3 is built from 15 residues. DNA of the CDR3: TGTGCCAGCAGCTTAGGATGGGGGGTAACAGATACGCAGTATTTT. Translation gives CASSLGWGVTDTQYF. The whole variable domain, remainder taken from reference TRBV7-2 and TRBJ2-3, is GAGVSQSPSNKVTEKGKDVELRCDPISGHTALYWYRQSLGQGLEFLIYFQGNSAPDKSGLPSDRFSAERTGGSVSTLTIQRTQQEDSAVYLCASSLGWGVTDTQYFGPGTRLTVL.

The chain uses TRBV20-1 and TRBJ1-2, with D perhaps matching TRBD1 (6 bases). The CDR3 has 15 amino acids. Trimming took 0 bases from V and 2 from J, leaving 13 bases between them. Germline CDR1 reads DFQATT; CDR2 reads SNEGSKA (reference sequence). The CDR3 reads CSARDRYRANYGYTF. CDR3 DNA sequence: TGCAGTGCTAGAGATCGATACAGGGCAAACTATGGCTACACCTTC.

This clonotype was seen at least ten times. The DNA of the CDR3 is TGCGCCAGCAGCTCCGGCCAGGCGAACACCGGGGAGCTGTTTTTT. Amino acids: CASSSGQANTGELFF. The J gene is TRBJ2-2, the V gene TRBV5-1; D gene uncertain. The CDR3 is made up of 15 amino acids. Trimming removed 3 bases at V and 0 bases at J, with 9 bases between. Germline CDR1 SGHRS, CDR2 YFSETQ.

This clonotype was seen a few times. CDR3 DNA sequence: TGTGCCAGCCATCCACTCGGCGGTCGGCAAAACACCGGGGAGCTGTTTTTT. It yields the protein CASHPLGGRQNTGELFF. This chain links TRBV18 with TRBJ2-2; D unclear. The V end was cut by 8 bases, the J end by 2 bases, with 21 bases between. Germline V CDR1 and CDR2: KGHSH, LQKENI. The CDR3 sequence is 17 residues long.

This clonotype was seen more than once but under ten times. The chain employs TRBV6-2 or TRBV6-3 and TRBJ2-2; D is unclear. CDR3 length: 15 residues. Deletions cut 2 bases from V and 3 bases from J, with 10 bases between. The germline gives CDR1 MNHEY, CDR2 SVGEGT. The CDR3 sequence is CASSYGRRHTGELFF. In DNA, the CDR3 is TGTGCCAGCAGTTACGGAAGAAGGCACACCGGGGAGCTGTTTTTT.

CDR3 protein: CASSFNGGLGYTF. CDR3 in DNA: TGTGCCAGCAGCTTTAACGGAGGGCTAGGCTACACCTTC. J is TRBJ1-2 and V is TRBV7-9, with no clear D. Between the trimmed V and J ends, which lost 3 bases and 8 bases, there was a span of 13 bases. CDR3 size: 13 residues. From germline, CDR1 is SEHNR and CDR2 FQNEAQ (reference sequence).

This clonotype was seen many times. The chain combines TRBV29-1 with TRBJ2-3; D possibly corresponds to TRBD2 (6 bases). V was trimmed by 3 bases and J by 3 bases, leaving 13 bases between them. This CDR3 is 14 amino acids long. Per germline, CDR1 SQVTM and CDR2 ANQGSEA. In DNA, the CDR3 is TGCAGCGTTGAGGGCGGGGCCGGGACAGATACGCAGTATTTT. Amino acids: CSVEGGAGTDTQYF.

The table lists this clonotype with many counts. The chain links TRBV7-6 to TRBJ2-1; TRBD1 matches at 8 bases. The CDR3 consists of 15 residues. Germline lookup yields CDR1 SGHVS and CDR2 FNYEAQ. The V segment lost 1 base and the J segment 3 bases; nucleotides outside the gene matches: 2. Here the CDR3 reads CASSLGQGLYNEQFF. In DNA form, the CDR3 reads TGTGCCAGCAGCTTAGGACAGGGGCTCTACAATGAGCAGTTCTTC.

Many counts were recorded for this clonotype. This sequence joins TRBV6-2 or TRBV6-3 and TRBJ2-7; possible D gene TRBD2, 5 bases. Germline CDR1 is MNHEY and CDR2 is SVGEGT. V was pared by 6 bases and J by 3 bases, with 18 bases between. The CDR3 is 15 residues long. The CDR3: CASSLLRSAGYEQYF. The CDR3 coding sequence is TGTGCCAGCAGCCTGCTCAGGAGTGCGGGCTACGAGCAGTACTTC.

V and J are TRBV7-9 and TRBJ2-7; 9 bases map to TRBD1. Per the germline V gene, CDR1 is SEHNR and CDR2 is FQNEAQ (reference sequence). CDR3 length equals 14 residues. V lost 5 bases, J lost 4 bases, and 6 bases stayed unmatched. The CDR3 nucleotides read TGTGCCAGCAGCCTAGACAGGGGGGATTACGAGCAGTACTTC. Encoded protein: CASSLDRGDYEQYF.

The table lists this clonotype with many counts. As DNA, the CDR3 is TGCAGTGCCCACCCGATAGCGGGGGGTTGGGAGACCCAGTACTTC. The encoded protein is CSAHPIAGGWETQYF. The chain carries TRBV20-1 and TRBJ2-5, with TRBD2 matching 10 bases. CDR1 is DFQATT and CDR2 is SNEGSKA in the germline V gene (reference sequence). This CDR3 has 15 amino acids. V shed 6 bases, J shed 5 bases, and the junction held 12 bases outside the gene matches.

Many counts were recorded for this clonotype. The rearrangement uses TRBV30 and TRBJ2-2, with D perhaps matching TRBD1 or TRBD2 (5 bases each). Germline V CDR1 and CDR2: GTSNPN, SVGIG (reference sequence). V lost 2 bases, J lost 2 bases, and 9 bases lay in between. The CDR3 is 14 amino acids. CDR3 nucleotide sequence: TGTGCCTGGAGTAGGGGACCAAACACCGGGGAGCTGTTTTTT. It is translated as CAWSRGPNTGELFF.

This clonotype appeared a few times. The chain carries TRBV5-1 and TRBJ2-3; D is undetermined. The CDR3 spans 12 residues. V was shortened by 2 bases and J by 5 bases, with 6 bases between the two germline ends. Germline CDR1 SGHRS, CDR2 YFSETQ. CDR3 sequence: CASSLGEDTQYF. CDR3 DNA: TGCGCCAGCAGCTTAGGAGAAGATACGCAGTATTTT.

There are many counts of this clonotype. The CDR3 region has the DNA TGTGCCAGCAGCTCGCAATCCTACAATGAGCAGTTCTTC. Its protein is CASSSQSYNEQFF. This chain connects TRBV7-9 to TRBJ2-1; no reliable D call. The CDR3 is 13 amino acids. Germline V gene lookup returns CDR1 SEHNR and CDR2 FQNEAQ (reference sequence). Trimming removed 4 bases at V and 1 base at J, with 5 bases between.

In this sample, this clonotype turned up many times. V is TRBV5-4 and J is TRBJ1-3; unclear D gene. Per germline, CDR1 SGHNT and CDR2 YYREEE (reference sequence). This CDR3 region has 14 residues. The V end lost 0 bases, the J end lost 0 bases, and 4 bases lay between the germline ends. CDR3 nucleotide sequence: TGTGCCAGCAGCTTGGATATCTCTGGAAACACCATATATTTT. Residues: CASSLDISGNTIYF.

This clonotype was found many times. The chain couples TRBV20-1 to TRBJ2-5; a weak D match, TRBD1 (5 bases). There are 13 residues in the CDR3. Germline V gives CDR1 DFQATT, CDR2 SNEGSKA (reference sequence). Trimming pared 8 bases from V and 0 bases from J, leaving 13 bases between. DNA of the CDR3: TGCAGTCTGGGGCCATATAACCAAGAGACCCAGTACTTC. It yields the protein CSLGPYNQETQYF.